Given below is one T cell receptor beta chain in context. Its antigen is as yet unknown. The ends were cut back, 7 bases at V and 4 bases at J, with 10 bases in the middle. Germline V gene data show CDR1 as LNHDA and CDR2 as SQIVND (reference sequence). This CDR3 contains 12 residues. These data come from a study of T cells after posttransplantation cyclophosphamide. General study results and limits: Blood and skin or GI T cell repertoires showed limited TRB overlap. Later blood repertoires were often dominated by clones from the donor CD8+ memory compartment.

Clones were sequenced by immunoSEQ multiplex PCR, and TCRdb holds only the in-frame ones, with some missing. The table includes 66,000 or so clones, 85% to 95% detected once. V and J are TRBV19 and TRBJ1-2, with D perhaps TRBD1 (6 bases). The receptor was isolated from a woman in her thirties in good health and a related stem cell transplant donor. Source material: PBMCs. CDR3 protein: CASMGGLYGYTF. As DNA, the CDR3 is TGTGCCAGTATGGGGGGCCTCTATGGCTACACCTTC.